This T cell receptor (beta chain) was profiled in a study of T cells after yellow fever vaccination. Findings of the study overall: Booster sampling recovered most clones from primary vaccination (about 97% CD4, roughly 86% CD8).

This CDR3 spans 14 amino acids. Deletions cut 5 bases from V and 0 bases from J, with 10 bases between. Germline V CDR1 and CDR2: SGHTA, FQGTGA. The 5'RACE template-switching step produced TCR cDNA and added a universal primer site and UMIs. Via MiXCR, TCRdb re-called the 5' RACE reads, giving one row per CDR3 protein. The sample records a few hundred thousand distinct CDR3 sequences, over 6.5% being singletons. This clonotype was seen at least ten times. Its target is unknown. This TCR came from a man aged 30 to 45 who received the YFV17D yellow fever vaccine. The material sequenced was CD4+ T cells sorted from PBMCs, taken on the day of the yellow fever booster vaccination. This chain links TRBV7-3 with TRBJ1-1; D may be TRBD1 (5 bases). In DNA form, the CDR3 reads TGTGCCAGCAGCGGGGCAGACCTGAACACTGAAGCTTTCTTT. This gives the protein CASSGADLNTEAFF.